Below, one T cell receptor beta chain is given with its context. Antigen specificity is unknown. This sample was included in a study of Ad26.COV2.S vaccination and SARS-CoV-2 variants. Whole-study results and caveats: Reportedly, after vaccination the spike-specific CD8+ and CD4+ T cell responses displayed substantial breadth. Spike-specific TCR breadth ran higher among vaccine recipients than placebo recipients.

Treatment specified: some 20 received Ad26.COV2.S at low or high dose, single or two shots; about 5 received placebo; per-sample allocation not given. The samples were gathered on day 63 after the first injection of vaccine or placebo. The table came from immunoSEQ multiplex PCR; TCRdb's copy has only in-frame clones and leaves some out. The data contain about 460,000 clones, roughly nine tenths of them seen just once; the ten biggest clones take up around 1.8%. Deletions cut 3 bases from V and 2 bases from J, with 17 bases between. CDR1 and CDR2 (germline): MGHDK, SYGVNS. This CDR3 is 16 amino acids long.

The source material was peripheral blood, sampled in a trial of Ad26.COV2.S vaccine versus placebo. This TCR was recovered from a person aged 18 to 59 who received the Ad26.COV2.S COVID-19 vaccine or a placebo. This sequence joins TRBV25-1 and TRBJ2-7; D is possibly TRBD1 or TRBD2 (5 bases each). The chain's CDR3 is CASSERGTLGAYEQYF. The CDR3 region has the DNA TGTGCCAGCAGTGAGAGGGGCACTCTTGGGGCCTACGAGCAGTACTTC.